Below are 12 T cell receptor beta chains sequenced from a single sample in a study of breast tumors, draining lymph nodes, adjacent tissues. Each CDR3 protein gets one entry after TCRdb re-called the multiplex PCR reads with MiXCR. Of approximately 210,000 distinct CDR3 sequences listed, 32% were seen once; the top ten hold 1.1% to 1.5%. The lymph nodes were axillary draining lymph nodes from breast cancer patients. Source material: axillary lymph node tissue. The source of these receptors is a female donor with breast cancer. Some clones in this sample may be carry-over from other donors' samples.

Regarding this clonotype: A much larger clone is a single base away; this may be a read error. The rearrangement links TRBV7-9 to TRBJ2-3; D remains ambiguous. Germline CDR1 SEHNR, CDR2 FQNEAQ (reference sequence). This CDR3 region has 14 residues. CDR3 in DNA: TGTGCCAGCAGCTTAGTTTCCAGCGCAGATGCGCAGTATTTT. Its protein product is CASSLVSSADAQYF.

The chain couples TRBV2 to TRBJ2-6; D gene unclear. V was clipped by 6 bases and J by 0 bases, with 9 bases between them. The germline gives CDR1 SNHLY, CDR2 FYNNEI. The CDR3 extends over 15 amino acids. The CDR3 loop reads CASSEASSGANVLTF. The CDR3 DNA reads TGTGCCAGCAGCGAGGCGAGCTCTGGGGCCAACGTCCTGACTTTC.

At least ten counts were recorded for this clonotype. The chain's CDR3 is CSAREGQGLIGQYF. The CDR3 DNA is TGCAGTGCTAGAGAGGGACAGGGACTAATAGGGCAGTATTTT. The chain couples TRBV20-1 to TRBJ2-3; TRBD1 matches at 9 bases. The CDR3 spans 14 residues. The trim removed 0 bases at V and 11 bases at J, leaving 9 bases unmatched. Germline V CDR1 and CDR2: DFQATT, SNEGSKA (reference sequence).

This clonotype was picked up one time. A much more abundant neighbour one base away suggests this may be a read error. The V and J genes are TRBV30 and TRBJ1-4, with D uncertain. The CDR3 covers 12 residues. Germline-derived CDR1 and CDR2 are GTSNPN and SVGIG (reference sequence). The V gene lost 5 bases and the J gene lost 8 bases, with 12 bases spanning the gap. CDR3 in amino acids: CAWGPGLEKLFF. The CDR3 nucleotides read TGTGCCTGGGGTCCCGGATTGGAAAAACTGTTTTTT. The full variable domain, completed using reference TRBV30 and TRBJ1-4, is SQTIHQWPATLVQPVGSPLSLECTVEGTSNPNLYWYRQAAGRGLQLLFYSVGIGQISSEVPQNLSASRPQDRQFILSSKKLLLSDSGFYLCAWGPGLEKLFFGSGTQLSVL.

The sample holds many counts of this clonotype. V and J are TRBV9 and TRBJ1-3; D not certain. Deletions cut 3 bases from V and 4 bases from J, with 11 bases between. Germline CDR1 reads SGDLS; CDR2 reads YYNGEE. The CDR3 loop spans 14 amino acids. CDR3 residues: CASSAGSSGNTIYF. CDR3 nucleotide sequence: TGTGCCAGCAGCGCCGGGAGTTCGGGAAACACCATATATTTT.

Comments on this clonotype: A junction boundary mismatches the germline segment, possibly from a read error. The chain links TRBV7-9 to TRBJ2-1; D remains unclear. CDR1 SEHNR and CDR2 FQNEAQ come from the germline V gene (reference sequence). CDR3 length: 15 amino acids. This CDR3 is CASSPKRRLNNKQLF. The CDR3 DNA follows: TGTGCCAGCAGCCCAAAACGCAGATTAAACAATAAGCAGCTCTTC. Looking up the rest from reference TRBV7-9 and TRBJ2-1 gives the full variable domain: DTGVSQNPRHKITKRGQNVTFRCDPISEHNRLYWYRQTLGQGPEFLTYFQNEAQLEKSRLLSDRFSAERPKGSFSTLEIQRTEQGDSAMYLCASSPKRRLNNKQLFGPGTRLTVL.

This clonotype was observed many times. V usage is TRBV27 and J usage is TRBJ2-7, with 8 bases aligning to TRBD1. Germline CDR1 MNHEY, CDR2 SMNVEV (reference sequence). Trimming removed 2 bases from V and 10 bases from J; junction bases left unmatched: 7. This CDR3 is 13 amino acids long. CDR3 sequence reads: CASSLPDRARQYF. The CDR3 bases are TGTGCCAGCAGTTTACCGGACAGGGCGCGACAGTACTTC.

This CDR3 reads CASRKLADLWEQYF. DNA for the CDR3: TGTGCCAGCAGGAAACTAGCCGACCTCTGGGAGCAGTACTTC. The genes are TRBV27 and TRBJ2-7, with D possibly matching TRBD2 (6 bases). V lost 6 bases to trimming and J lost 7 bases, with 19 bases between them. Per the germline V gene, CDR1 is MNHEY and CDR2 is SMNVEV (reference sequence). This CDR3 has 14 amino acids.

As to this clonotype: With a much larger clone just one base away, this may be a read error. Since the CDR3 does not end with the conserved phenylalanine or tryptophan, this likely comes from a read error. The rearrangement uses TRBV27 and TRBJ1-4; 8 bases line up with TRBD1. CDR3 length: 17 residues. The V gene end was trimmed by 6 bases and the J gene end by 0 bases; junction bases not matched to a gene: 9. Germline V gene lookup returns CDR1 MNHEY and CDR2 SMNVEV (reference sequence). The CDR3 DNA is TGTGCCAGCAGACGGACAGGGTTAACTTCAACTAATGAAAAACTGTTTCTT. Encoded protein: CASRRTGLTSTNEKLFL.

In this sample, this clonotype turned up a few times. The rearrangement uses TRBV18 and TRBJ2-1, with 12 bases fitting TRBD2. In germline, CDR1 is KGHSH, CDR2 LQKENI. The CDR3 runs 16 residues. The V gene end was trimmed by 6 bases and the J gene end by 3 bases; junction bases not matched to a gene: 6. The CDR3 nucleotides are TGTGCCAGCTCGCCCAGACTAGCGGGAGTCTACAATGAGCAGTTCTTC. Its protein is CASSPRLAGVYNEQFF.

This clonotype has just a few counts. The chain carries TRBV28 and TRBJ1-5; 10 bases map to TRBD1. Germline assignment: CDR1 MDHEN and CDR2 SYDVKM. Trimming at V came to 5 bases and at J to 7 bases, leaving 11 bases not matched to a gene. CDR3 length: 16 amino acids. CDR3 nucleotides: TGTGCCAGCAGTCTTCTACGACAGGGGGCGAAGCAGCCCCAGCATTTT. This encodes CASSLLRQGAKQPQHF.

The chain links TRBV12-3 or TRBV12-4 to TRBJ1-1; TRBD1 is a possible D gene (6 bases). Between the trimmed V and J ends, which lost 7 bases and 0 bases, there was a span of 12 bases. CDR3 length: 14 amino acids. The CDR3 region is CASTTGHLNTEAFF. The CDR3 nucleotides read TGTGCCAGCACTACGGGACACCTGAACACTGAAGCTTTCTTT.